This TCR beta chain was captured by sequencing in a study of cytomegalovirus exposure and HLA in healthy donors. The CDR3 totals 16 residues. Germline CDR1 reads SGHDT; CDR2 reads YYEEEE. V shed 2 bases and J 2 bases; nucleotides not matched to a gene: 4. Primers included in the PCR were 60 Vbeta and 13 Jbeta primers. The assay was immunoSEQ multiplex PCR, and TCRdb's table has in-frame clones only and misses some. The table has 150,000 or so clones, 75% to 85% seen once; the top ten hold roughly 5.3%. The study's findings and limits: Later genetic work tied a missense DCLRE1C variant to beta-chain V and J trimming.

Note on this clone: The antigen remains unidentified.

The chain couples TRBV5-6 to TRBJ2-1; 10 bases agree with TRBD2. The sequence came from a woman between 40 and 50 years old in good health and CMV-seropositive. The sample consisted of PBMCs. The CDR3 reads CASSFSGRRTYNEQFF. The CDR3 DNA reads as TGTGCCAGCAGCTTTAGCGGGAGGAGAACCTACAATGAGCAGTTCTTC.